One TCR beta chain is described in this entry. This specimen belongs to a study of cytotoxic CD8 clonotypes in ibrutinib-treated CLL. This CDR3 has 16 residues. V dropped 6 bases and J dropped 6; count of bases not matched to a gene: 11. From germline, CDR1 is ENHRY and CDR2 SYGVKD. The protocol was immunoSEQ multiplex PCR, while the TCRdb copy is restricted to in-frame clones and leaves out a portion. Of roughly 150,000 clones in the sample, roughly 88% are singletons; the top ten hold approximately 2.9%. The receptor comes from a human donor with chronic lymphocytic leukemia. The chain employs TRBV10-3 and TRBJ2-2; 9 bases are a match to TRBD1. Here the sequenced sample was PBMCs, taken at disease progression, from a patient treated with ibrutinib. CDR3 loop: CAISPGTGFAAGELFF. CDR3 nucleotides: TGTGCCATCAGCCCCGGGACAGGGTTTGCCGCCGGGGAGCTGTTTTTT.